These 21 T cell receptor beta chains came from one sample sequenced in a study of siplizumab effects on memory and regulatory T cells. Measured with immunoSEQ multiplex PCR; TCRdb has only the in-frame clones, and not every one. The data contain about 27,000 clones, 84% of them seen just once; the ten biggest clones take up 24%. Sequencing was done on a sample of memory CD4+ T cells sorted from blood. The source of these receptors is a human donor in good health.

The chain uses TRBV6-6 and TRBJ1-2; a weak D match, TRBD1 (6 bases). The germline V and J ends were trimmed by 2 bases and 2 bases, with 9 bases remaining between them. Germline V gene data show CDR1 as MNHNY and CDR2 as SVGAGI (reference sequence). This CDR3 comprises 14 residues. CDR3 residues: CASSYGGRNYGYTF. The CDR3 DNA sequence: TGTGCCAGCAGTTACGGGGGGCGCAACTATGGCTACACCTTC.

V and J are TRBV30 and TRBJ1-3; TRBD1 agrees at 8 bases. From germline, CDR1 is GTSNPN and CDR2 SVGIG (reference sequence). Germline trimming cut 5 bases from V and 0 bases from J; bases unmatched to any gene: 15. The CDR3 spans 18 residues. CDR3 DNA: TGTGCCTGGGGAGGACAGGGCTTTGGAACGCTCTCTGGAAACACCATATATTTT. It translates to CAWGGQGFGTLSGNTIYF. Supplemented by reference TRBV30 and TRBJ1-3, the full variable domain reads SQTIHQWPATLVQPVGSPLSLECTVEGTSNPNLYWYRQAAGRGLQLLFYSVGIGQISSEVPQNLSASRPQDRQFILSSKKLLLSDSGFYLCAWGGQGFGTLSGNTIYFGEGSWLTVV.

In DNA, the CDR3 is TGTGCCAGCAGCCGGACAGATGGCTACACCTTC. It codes for CASSRTDGYTF. The chain links TRBV28 to TRBJ1-2; perhaps TRBD1 as D (6 bases). The ends were cut back, 6 bases at V and 6 bases at J, with 8 bases in the middle. The CDR3 runs 11 residues. The germline V gene has CDR1 MDHEN and CDR2 SYDVKM.

This clone has only one observation. V is TRBV18 and J is TRBJ2-1; the D gene could be TRBD1 or TRBD2 (5 bases each). The CDR3 is 13 amino acids. Trimming took 5 bases from V and 10 from J, leaving 15 bases between them. Germline-derived CDR1 and CDR2 are KGHSH and LQKENI. CDR3 sequence reads: CASSVNHRDEQFF. The DNA of the CDR3 is TGTGCCAGCTCAGTCAACCACCGGGACGAGCAGTTCTTC. Supplemented by reference TRBV18 and TRBJ2-1, the full variable domain reads NAGVMQNPRHLVRRRGQEARLRCSPMKGHSHVYWYRQLPEEGLKFMVYLQKENIIDESGMPKERFSAEFPKEGPSILRIQQVVRGDSAAYFCASSVNHRDEQFFGPGTRLTVL.

V is TRBV28 and J is TRBJ1-2; 9 positions match TRBD1. This CDR3 is 12 amino acids long. Germline values: CDR1 MDHEN, CDR2 SYDVKM. The V segment lost 5 bases and the J segment 8 bases; nucleotides outside the gene matches: 3. CDR3 protein: CASSTGGWGYTF. CDR3 nucleotide sequence: TGTGCCAGCAGTACAGGGGGCTGGGGCTACACCTTC.

This clone was seen only a few times. The chain is built from TRBV6-1 and TRBJ1-5; the match to TRBD1 covers 12 bases. This CDR3 is 15 amino acids long. Unmatched junction bases numbered 5, after V lost 4 bases and J lost 7 bases. Germline V gene data show CDR1 as MNHNS and CDR2 as SASEGT. The CDR3 loop reads CASSGGQGARQPQHF. For the CDR3, the DNA is TGTGCCAGCAGTGGGGGACAGGGGGCGAGACAGCCCCAGCATTTT.

The rearrangement uses TRBV27 and TRBJ2-7; unclear D gene. The CDR3 totals 14 residues. Germline loops: CDR1 MNHEY, CDR2 SMNVEV (reference sequence). The V and J ends lost 5 bases and 2 bases respectively, with 13 bases between them. CDR3 sequence (DNA): TGTGCCAGCAGTCCCAAGGCTGGGGCCTACGAGCAGTACTTC. It is translated as CASSPKAGAYEQYF.

Concerning this clone itself: At the DNA level, this CDR3 is encoded by other sequences in the same sample as well. CDR3 loop: CASRGPNEKLFF. DNA for the CDR3: TGTGCCAGCAGAGGGCCTAATGAAAAACTGTTTTTT. This chain links TRBV25-1 with TRBJ1-4, with D uncertain. Germline V CDR1 and CDR2: MGHDK, SYGVNS. V was clipped by 6 bases and J by 3 bases, with 5 bases between them. CDR3 length: 12 amino acids.

The chain uses TRBV11-2 and TRBJ1-3; no reliable D call. This CDR3 comprises 15 residues. Germline values: CDR1 SGHAT, CDR2 FQNNGV. Trimming left V 5 bases short and J 0 bases short, with 11 bases between. This CDR3 is CASSQIGSSGNTIYF. CDR3 nucleotide sequence: TGTGCCAGCAGCCAGATCGGGAGCTCTGGAAACACCATATATTTT.

This rearrangement joins TRBV4-1 to TRBJ2-1; 10 bases are a match to TRBD2. Germline values: CDR1 MGHRA, CDR2 YSYEKL. This CDR3 is 17 amino acids long. The V gene end was trimmed by 1 base and the J gene end by 4 bases; junction bases not matched to a gene: 7. The CDR3 loop reads CASSQVASGRAYNEQFF. As DNA, the CDR3 is TGCGCCAGCAGCCAAGTCGCTAGCGGGAGAGCTTACAATGAGCAGTTCTTC.

The chain carries TRBV5-1 and TRBJ2-3; D possibly matches TRBD1 or TRBD2 (5 bases each). The length of the CDR3 is 15 residues. Germline CDR1 and CDR2: SGHRS and YFSETQ. V lost 4 bases and J 2 bases, leaving 14 bases between the germline ends. The CDR3 region is CASSPFGDDTDTQYF. CDR3 coding DNA: TGCGCCAGCAGCCCGTTCGGGGACGACACAGATACGCAGTATTTT. Drawing the rest from reference TRBV5-1 and TRBJ2-3, the complete variable domain is KAGVTQTPRYLIKTRGQQVTLSCSPISGHRSVSWYQQTPGQGLQFLFEYFSETQRNKGNFPGRFSGRQFSNSRSEMNVSTLELGDSALYLCASSPFGDDTDTQYFGPGTRLTVL.

This clone was counted once. The V and J genes are TRBV15 and TRBJ2-5; TRBD2 agrees at 7 bases. The ends lost 0 bases at V and 5 bases at J; junction bases unmatched: 9. CDR3 size: 16 residues. Per germline, CDR1 LNHNV and CDR2 YYDKDF (reference sequence). CDR3 protein: CATSRDLGGRGETQYF. The CDR3 nucleotides read TGTGCCACCAGCAGAGATCTCGGCGGGAGAGGGGAGACCCAGTACTTC. Complete variable domain (other parts from reference TRBV15 and TRBJ2-5): DAMVIQNPRYQVTQFGKPVTLSCSQTLNHNVMYWYQQKSSQAPKLLFHYYDKDFNNEADTPDNFQSRRPNTSFCFLDIRSPGLGDTAMYLCATSRDLGGRGETQYFGPGTRLLVL.

The rearrangement links TRBV9 to TRBJ1-2; possibly TRBD1 for D (6 bases). The germline V and J ends were trimmed by 4 bases and 6 bases, with 19 bases remaining between them. CDR1 is SGDLS, CDR2 YYNGEE, per germline. The CDR3 spans 15 residues. In DNA form, the CDR3 reads TGTGCCAGCAGCCAAGGGGGGAACAGGGATAATGGCTACACCTTC. Its translation is CASSQGGNRDNGYTF.

The chain couples TRBV11-3 to TRBJ2-1; 13 nucleotides agree with TRBD2. J lost 8 bases, V lost 0 bases, and 4 bases had no gene match. There are 16 residues in the CDR3. CDR1 SGHNT and CDR2 YENEEA come from the germline V gene. DNA for the CDR3: TGTGCCAGCAGCTTAGAACTAGCGGGAGGGCCACATGAGCAGTTCTTC. Amino acid sequence: CASSLELAGGPHEQFF.

The chain uses TRBV2 and TRBJ1-2; maybe TRBD1 (5 bases). The CDR3 is made up of 15 amino acids. Germline-derived CDR1 and CDR2 are SNHLY and FYNNEI. The V end lost 7 bases, the J end lost 8 bases, and 23 bases lay between the germline ends. The CDR3 protein is CASTDGALESGGYTF. CDR3 in DNA: TGTGCCAGCACGGACGGGGCCCTCGAGAGTGGGGGCTACACCTTC.

The chain has TRBV5-1 and TRBJ2-7, with D tentatively TRBD1 (6 bases). The V gene lost 0 bases and the J gene lost 7 bases, with 11 bases spanning the gap. There are 13 residues in the CDR3. Germline CDR1 SGHRS, CDR2 YFSETQ. The CDR3 DNA reads as TGCGCCAGCAGCTTGGACAGGGCCAAGGAGCAGTACTTC. It is translated as CASSLDRAKEQYF.

The chain recombines TRBV5-1 with TRBJ1-1; possible D gene TRBD1, 6 bases. V dropped 6 bases and J dropped 7 bases, with 19 bases sitting between them. The CDR3 contains 14 residues. Germline values: CDR1 SGHRS, CDR2 YFSETQ. CDR3 residues: CASKTGAHVIEAFF. The CDR3 DNA follows: TGCGCCAGCAAGACAGGAGCCCACGTAATTGAAGCTTTCTTT.

This chain links TRBV19 with TRBJ2-5; a possible D gene is TRBD1 (6 bases). Trimming left V 10 bases short and J 5 bases short, with 23 bases between. This CDR3 region has 15 residues. CDR1 and CDR2 from the germline V gene are LNHDA and SQIVND (reference sequence). Written as DNA, the CDR3 is TGTGCCATTTCACTTGGGGGCGCCCGTGAGGAGACCCAGTACTTC. This gives the protein CAISLGGAREETQYF. Combining the CDR3 with reference TRBV19 and TRBJ2-5 gives the whole variable domain DGGITQSPKYLFRKEGQNVTLSCEQNLNHDAMYWYRQDPGQGLRLIYYSQIVNDFQKGDIAEGYSVSREKKESFPLTVTSAQKNPTAFYLCAISLGGAREETQYFGPGTRLLVL.

This clone was found once. This sequence joins TRBV5-4 and TRBJ1-2; no definite D call. The CDR3 covers 15 residues. Germline V lookup: CDR1 SGHNT, CDR2 YYREEE (reference sequence). Trimming removed 4 bases at V and 1 base at J, with 14 bases between. As DNA, the CDR3 is TGTGCCAGCAGCCTGCCAGGATATAATAACTATGGCTACACCTTC. Its protein is CASSLPGYNNYGYTF.

The chain links TRBV29-1 to TRBJ1-1, with D maybe TRBD1 (6 bases). V shed 0 bases and J shed 8 bases, with 10 bases lying between them. The germline CDR1 and CDR2 sequences are SQVTM and ANQGSEA. CDR3 length equals 12 residues. The CDR3 loop reads CSVEEGGEEAFF. CDR3 sequence (DNA): TGCAGCGTTGAAGAGGGGGGCGAGGAAGCTTTCTTT.

V usage is TRBV5-1 and J usage is TRBJ2-2; D is uncertain. V was cut by 5 bases and J by 6 bases, with 11 bases left in between. This CDR3 contains 13 residues. Per the germline V gene, CDR1 is SGHRS and CDR2 is YFSETQ. Here the CDR3 reads CASSFGRAGELFF. The CDR3, as DNA: TGCGCCAGCAGTTTTGGTAGGGCCGGGGAGCTGTTTTTT. Full variable domain (outside the CDR3, taken from reference TRBV5-1 and TRBJ2-2): KAGVTQTPRYLIKTRGQQVTLSCSPISGHRSVSWYQQTPGQGLQFLFEYFSETQRNKGNFPGRFSGRQFSNSRSEMNVSTLELGDSALYLCASSFGRAGELFFGEGSRLTVL.